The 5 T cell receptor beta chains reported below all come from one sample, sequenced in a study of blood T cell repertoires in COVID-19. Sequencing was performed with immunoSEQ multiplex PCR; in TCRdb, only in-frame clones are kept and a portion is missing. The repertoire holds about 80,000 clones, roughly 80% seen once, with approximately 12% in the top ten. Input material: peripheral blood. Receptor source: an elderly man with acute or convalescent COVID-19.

This CDR3 reads CASSLYRGGRLDTQYF. CDR3 DNA: TGTGCCAGCAGTTTATACCGCGGGGGGCGATTAGATACGCAGTATTTT. This chain connects TRBV27 to TRBJ2-3; TRBD2 matches at 8 bases. Germline values: CDR1 MNHEY, CDR2 SMNVEV (reference sequence). V shed 1 base, J shed 5 bases, and the junction held 8 bases outside the gene matches. The CDR3 length is 16 residues.

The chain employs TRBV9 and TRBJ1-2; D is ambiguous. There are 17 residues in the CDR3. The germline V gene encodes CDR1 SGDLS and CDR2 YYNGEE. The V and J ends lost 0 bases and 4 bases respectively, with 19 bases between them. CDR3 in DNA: TGTGCCAGCAGCGTAGAGGCAGGAGGGAACCCCCTCTATGGCTACACCTTC. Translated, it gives CASSVEAGGNPLYGYTF.

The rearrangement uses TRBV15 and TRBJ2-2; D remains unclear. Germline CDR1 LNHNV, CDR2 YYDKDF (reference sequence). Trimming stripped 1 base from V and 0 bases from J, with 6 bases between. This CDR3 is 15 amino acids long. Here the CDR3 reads CATSRGPSNTGELFF. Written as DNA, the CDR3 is TGTGCCACCAGCAGAGGGCCTTCGAACACCGGGGAGCTGTTTTTT.

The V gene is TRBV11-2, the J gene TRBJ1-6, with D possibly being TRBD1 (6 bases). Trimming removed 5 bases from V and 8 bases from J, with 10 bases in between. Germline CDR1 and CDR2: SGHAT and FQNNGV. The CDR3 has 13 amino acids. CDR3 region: CASSRDNDSPLHF. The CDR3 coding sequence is TGTGCCAGCAGCCGGGACAACGATTCACCCCTCCACTTT.

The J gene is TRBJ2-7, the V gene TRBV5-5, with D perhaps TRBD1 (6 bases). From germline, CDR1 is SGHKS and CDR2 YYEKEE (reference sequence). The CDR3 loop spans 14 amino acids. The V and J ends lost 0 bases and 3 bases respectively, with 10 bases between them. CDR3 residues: CASSLDWTVYEQYF. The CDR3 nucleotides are TGTGCCAGCAGCTTGGACTGGACAGTCTACGAGCAGTACTTC.